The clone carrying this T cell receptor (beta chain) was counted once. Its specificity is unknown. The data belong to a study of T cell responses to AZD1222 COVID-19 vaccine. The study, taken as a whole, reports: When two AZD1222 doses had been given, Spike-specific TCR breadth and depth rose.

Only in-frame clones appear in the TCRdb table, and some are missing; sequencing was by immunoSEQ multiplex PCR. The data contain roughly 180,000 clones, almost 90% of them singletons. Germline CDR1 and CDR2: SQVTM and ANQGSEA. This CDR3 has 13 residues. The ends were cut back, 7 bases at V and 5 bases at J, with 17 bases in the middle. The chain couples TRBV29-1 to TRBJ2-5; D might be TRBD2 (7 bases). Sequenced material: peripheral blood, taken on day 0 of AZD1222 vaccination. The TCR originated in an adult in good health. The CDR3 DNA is TGCAGCGCCGTGGGGGGGCCAGGGGAGACCCAGTACTTC. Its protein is CSAVGGPGETQYF. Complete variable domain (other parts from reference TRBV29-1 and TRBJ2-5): SAVISQKPSRDICQRGTSLTIQCQVDSQVTMMFWYRQQPGQSLTLIATANQGSEATYESGFVIDKFPISRPNLTFSTLTVSNMSPEDSSIYLCSAVGGPGETQYFGPGTRLLVL.